The 6 T cell receptor beta chains in this list originate from one sample, sequenced in a study of T-cell reconstitution after alpha-beta-depleted transplantation in children. Unique molecular identifiers were used in preparing the TCRbeta library. MiXCR, run by TCRdb on the PCR reads, gives a single entry per CDR3 protein. The table lists fewer than 450,000 distinct CDR3 sequences, around 16% of them singletons, with approximately 44% in the top ten. This sample comprised PBMCs, mostly from graft donor cells, obtained 360 days after TCRalphabeta/CD19-depleted stem cell transplant. The receptors were sampled from a male patient under 10 years old who had a stem cell transplant for acute lymphoblastic leukemia, so the T cells may come from the graft donor.

V and J are TRBV18 and TRBJ2-1; 7 nucleotides align to TRBD1. The trim removed 3 bases at V and 3 bases at J, leaving 2 bases unmatched. This CDR3 has 14 amino acids. Germline V lookup: CDR1 KGHSH, CDR2 LQKENI. DNA for the CDR3: TGTGCCAGCTCACCTCGGACAGGCTACAATGAGCAGTTCTTC. Encoded protein: CASSPRTGYNEQFF. Drawing the rest from reference TRBV18 and TRBJ2-1, the complete variable domain is NAGVMQNPRHLVRRRGQEARLRCSPMKGHSHVYWYRQLPEEGLKFMVYLQKENIIDESGMPKERFSAEFPKEGPSILRIQQVVRGDSAAYFCASSPRTGYNEQFFGPGTRLTVL.

The gene calls are TRBV21-1 and TRBJ1-2; TRBD1, the table's D call, lacks a check against the DNA. TRBV21-1 is a documented pseudogene. This CDR3 contains 13 residues. CDR3 nucleotide sequence: TGTGCCAGCAGCCCGCAAACCCCTTCGTGTCCAAACTTC. Its protein is CASSPQTPSCPNF.

This chain uses TRBV10-3 with TRBJ2-5, with D perhaps matching TRBD2 (5 bases). CDR3 length: 14 amino acids. Germline CDR1 ENHRY, CDR2 SYGVKD. V lost 6 bases and J 2 bases, leaving 13 bases between the germline ends. CDR3 residues: CAIRSSGPQETQYF. DNA for the CDR3: TGTGCCATCAGATCGAGCGGCCCTCAAGAGACCCAGTACTTC.

The chain has TRBV4-1 and TRBJ2-7, with TRBD1 matching 8 bases. Per the germline V gene, CDR1 is MGHRA and CDR2 is YSYEKL. The CDR3 has 14 residues. V shed 4 bases and J 5 bases; nucleotides not matched to a gene: 7. CDR3 coding DNA: TGCGCCAGCAGCCCGCCGGACAGGGCGGACGAGCAGTACTTC. It yields the protein CASSPPDRADEQYF.

In this sample, this clonotype turned up a few times. The V and J genes are TRBV20-1 and TRBJ1-5; a weak D match, TRBD1 (6 bases). Germline CDR1 DFQATT, CDR2 SNEGSKA (reference sequence). There are 13 residues in the CDR3. Between the trimmed V and J ends, which lost 3 bases and 5 bases, there was a span of 11 bases. DNA of the CDR3: TGCAGTGCTAGGCAGGGGATAGATCAGCCCCAGCATTTT. This translates into CSARQGIDQPQHF.

The sample holds a few counts of this clonotype. The rearrangement uses TRBV14 and TRBJ2-1; possible D gene TRBD2, 6 bases. CDR1 and CDR2 (germline): SGHDN, FVKESK. This CDR3 is built from 13 residues. V dropped 0 bases and J dropped 12 bases, with 12 bases sitting between them. CDR3 coding DNA: TGTGCCAGCAGCCAAGATGGCGGGACTTTGCAGTTCTTC. The encoded protein is CASSQDGGTLQFF.